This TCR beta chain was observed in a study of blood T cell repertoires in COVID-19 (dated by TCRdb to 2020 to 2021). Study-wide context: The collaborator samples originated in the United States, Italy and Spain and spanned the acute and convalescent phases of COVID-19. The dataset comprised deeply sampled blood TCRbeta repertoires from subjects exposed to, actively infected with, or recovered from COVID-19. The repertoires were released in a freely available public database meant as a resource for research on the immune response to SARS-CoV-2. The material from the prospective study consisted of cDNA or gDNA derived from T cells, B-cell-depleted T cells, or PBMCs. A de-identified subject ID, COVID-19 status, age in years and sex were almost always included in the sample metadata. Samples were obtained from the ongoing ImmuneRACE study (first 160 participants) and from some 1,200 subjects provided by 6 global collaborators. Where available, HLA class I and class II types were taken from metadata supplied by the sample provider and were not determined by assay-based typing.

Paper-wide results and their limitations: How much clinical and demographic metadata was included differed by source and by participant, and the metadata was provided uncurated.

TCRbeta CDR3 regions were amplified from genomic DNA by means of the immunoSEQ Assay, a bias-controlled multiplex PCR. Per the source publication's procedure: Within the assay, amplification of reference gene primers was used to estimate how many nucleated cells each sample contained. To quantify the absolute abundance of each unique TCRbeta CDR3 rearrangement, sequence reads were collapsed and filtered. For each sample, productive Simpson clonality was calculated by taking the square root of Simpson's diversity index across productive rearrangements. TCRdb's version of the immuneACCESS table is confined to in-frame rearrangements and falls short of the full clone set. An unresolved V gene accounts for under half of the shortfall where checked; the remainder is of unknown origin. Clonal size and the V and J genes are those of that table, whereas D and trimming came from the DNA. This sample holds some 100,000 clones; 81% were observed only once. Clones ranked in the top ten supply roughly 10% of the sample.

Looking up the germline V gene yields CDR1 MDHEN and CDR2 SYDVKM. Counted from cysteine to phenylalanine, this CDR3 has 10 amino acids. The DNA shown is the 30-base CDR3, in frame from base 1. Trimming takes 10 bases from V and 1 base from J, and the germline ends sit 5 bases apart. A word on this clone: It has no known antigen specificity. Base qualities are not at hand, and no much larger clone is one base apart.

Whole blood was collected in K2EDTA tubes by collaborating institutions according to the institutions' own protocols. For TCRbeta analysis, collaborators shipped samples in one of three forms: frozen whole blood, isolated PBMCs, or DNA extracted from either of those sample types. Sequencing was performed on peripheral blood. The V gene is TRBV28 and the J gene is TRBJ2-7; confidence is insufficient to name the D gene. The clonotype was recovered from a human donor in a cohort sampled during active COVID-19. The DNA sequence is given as TGTGCCACCAAATCCTACGAGCAGTACTTC. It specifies CATKSYEQYF.